Presented here are 15 T cell receptor beta chains from one specimen sequenced in a study of T cell repertoires in cytomegalovirus infection. Via MiXCR, TCRdb re-called the reads, giving one row per CDR3 protein. The sample holds around 550,000 distinct CDR3 sequences, roughly 29% seen once. Sequencing was done on a sample of PBMCs. All receptors derive from a human donor in good health (CMV status not recorded). Some clones in this sample may be carry-over from other donors' samples.

The sample holds many counts of this clonotype. The chain carries TRBV7-2 and TRBJ2-3, with 10 nucleotides matching TRBD2. Germline V CDR1 and CDR2: SGHTA, FQGNSA. Trimming at V came to 8 bases and at J to 5 bases, leaving 13 bases not matched to a gene. CDR3 length: 16 amino acids. In nucleotides, the CDR3 is TGTGCCAGCGCCCCTCTCACAGCGGGAGGGGGAGATACGCAGTATTTT. It is translated as CASAPLTAGGGDTQYF.

There are a few counts of this clonotype. The rearrangement joins TRBV15 to TRBJ1-1; D is unresolved. The CDR3 totals 15 residues. Germline V gene data show CDR1 as LNHNV and CDR2 as YYDKDF (reference sequence). Trimming pared 0 bases from V and 3 bases from J, leaving 11 bases between. The CDR3 sequence is CATSRDAGVDTEAFF. The CDR3 nucleotides read TGTGCCACCAGCAGAGATGCCGGGGTCGACACTGAAGCTTTCTTT.

The sample holds a few counts of this clonotype. This chain links TRBV10-3 with TRBJ1-1; D call uncertain. Trimming took off 7 bases at V and 1 base at J, with 10 bases between the two ends. The CDR3 is 13 amino acids. The germline gives CDR1 ENHRY, CDR2 SYGVKD. The CDR3 nucleotides read TGTGCCATCACTTCGACGGAGAACACTGAAGCTTTCTTT. It translates to CAITSTENTEAFF.

This rearrangement joins TRBV4-3 to TRBJ2-1; 8 bases agree with TRBD2. After removal of 4 bases from V and 3 bases from J, the junction contained 5 bases not matched to a gene. The germline V gene encodes CDR1 LGHNA and CDR2 YSLEER. This CDR3 contains 15 residues. CDR3 in amino acids: CASSPDGTSYNEQFF. Here the CDR3 DNA reads TGCGCCAGCAGCCCCGATGGGACTAGCTACAATGAGCAGTTCTTC.

V usage is TRBV11-2 and J usage is TRBJ2-7; 7 bases fit TRBD2. This CDR3 contains 16 residues. Germline V CDR1 and CDR2: SGHAT, FQNNGV. V lost 7 bases to trimming and J lost 0 bases; unmatched junction nucleotides: 12. Here the CDR3 DNA reads TGTGCCAGCACCAAGCTAGTAAGCGGGGACTCCTACGAGCAGTACTTC. Translating it yields CASTKLVSGDSYEQYF.

This clonotype was found a few times. This chain joins TRBV4-1 and TRBJ2-5, with D perhaps TRBD2 (5 bases). V shed 0 bases and J shed 1 base, with 9 bases lying between them. This CDR3 has 15 amino acids. Germline loops: CDR1 MGHRA, CDR2 YSYEKL. The CDR3 region is CASSQEGVTQETQYF. The CDR3, as DNA: TGCGCCAGCAGCCAAGAGGGAGTGACCCAAGAGACCCAGTACTTC.

The chain recombines TRBV5-6 with TRBJ1-5; D gene unclear. Between the trimmed V and J ends, which lost 1 base and 5 bases, there was a span of 10 bases. The CDR3 contains 14 residues. CDR1 SGHDT and CDR2 YYEEEE come from the germline V gene. This CDR3 is CASSLRRSDQPQHF. CDR3 coding DNA: TGTGCCAGCAGCTTGCGCAGATCTGATCAGCCCCAGCATTTT.

V and J are TRBV7-9 and TRBJ2-1, with D maybe TRBD1 (6 bases). Germline-derived CDR1 and CDR2 are SEHNR and FQNEAQ (reference sequence). V lost 0 bases to trimming and J lost 6 bases, with 12 bases between them. The CDR3 runs 15 residues. Here the CDR3 reads CASSLAQGMSNEQFF. In DNA form, the CDR3 reads TGTGCCAGCAGCTTAGCCCAGGGGATGTCCAATGAGCAGTTCTTC.

This clonotype was counted ten times or more. The V and J genes are TRBV7-2 and TRBJ1-2; 7 bases are a match to TRBD1. Losses at the gene ends were 4 bases for V and 4 bases for J; bases not matched to a gene: 15. The CDR3 extends over 17 amino acids. Germline V CDR1 and CDR2: SGHTA, FQGNSA. CDR3 sequence reads: CASSYVGAGGLSYGYTF. The CDR3 bases are TGTGCCAGCAGCTACGTGGGGGCAGGGGGTCTTAGCTATGGCTACACCTTC.

V is TRBV12-3 or TRBV12-4 and J is TRBJ2-1; the match to TRBD2 covers 7 bases. There are 13 residues in the CDR3. Germline trimming cut 5 bases from V and 7 bases from J; bases unmatched to any gene: 5. In DNA, the CDR3 is TGTGCCAGCAGTCCCCGGCGGGGGAATGAGCAGTTCTTC. It yields the protein CASSPRRGNEQFF.

This clonotype has only a few counts. V and J are TRBV7-9 and TRBJ2-4; D unclear. This CDR3 comprises 16 residues. The germline CDR1 and CDR2 sequences are SEHNR and FQNEAQ (reference sequence). Trimming cost V 5 bases and J 5 bases, with 19 bases left between them. The CDR3 nucleotides are TGTGCCAGCAGCACTCAGACGGCCGGAAGAGAAAACATTCAGTACTTC. Encoded protein: CASSTQTAGRENIQYF. The variable domain in full, completed from reference TRBV7-9 and TRBJ2-4, reads DTGVSQNPRHKITKRGQNVTFRCDPISEHNRLYWYRQTLGQGPEFLTYFQNEAQLEKSRLLSDRFSAERPKGSFSTLEIQRTEQGDSAMYLCASSTQTAGRENIQYFGAGTRLSVL.

This rearrangement joins TRBV20-1 to TRBJ2-3, with 12 bases identical to TRBD2. The germline V gene encodes CDR1 DFQATT and CDR2 SNEGSKA (reference sequence). The J segment lost 0 bases and the V segment lost 4 bases, leaving 5 bases of the junction unmatched. CDR3 length: 16 amino acids. CDR3 in DNA: TGCAGTGCTACCGGGGGGACTAGCGGGAGCACAGATACGCAGTATTTT. Its protein product is CSATGGTSGSTDTQYF.

This clonotype was counted only a few times. The genes are TRBV11-2 and TRBJ2-7, with D perhaps TRBD2 (6 bases). Per the germline V gene, CDR1 is SGHAT and CDR2 is FQNNGV. This CDR3 has 13 amino acids. Trimming left V 5 bases short and J 7 bases short, with 15 bases between. DNA for the CDR3: TGTGCCAGCAGCAACCTTTTTGCGGGGGAGCAGTACGTC. Translating it yields CASSNLFAGEQYV.

This chain joins TRBV30 and TRBJ1-1, with a weak D call TRBD1 (5 bases). The V end lost 8 bases, the J end lost 4 bases, and 17 bases lay between the germline ends. There are 13 residues in the CDR3. From germline, CDR1 is GTSNPN and CDR2 SVGIG (reference sequence). Written as DNA, the CDR3 is TGTGCCCGCCGAGGGAGGGGTGGCACTGAAGCTTTCTTT. It encodes CARRGRGGTEAFF.

In its sample, this clonotype was seen a few times. The chain is built from TRBV28 and TRBJ1-5, with D maybe TRBD1 (5 bases). Trimming took 3 bases from V and 4 from J, leaving 16 bases between them. CDR3 size: 16 residues. Germline V CDR1 and CDR2: MDHEN, SYDVKM. CDR3 in amino acids: CASSFPTGRQNQPQHF. The CDR3 DNA reads as TGTGCCAGCAGTTTCCCCACGGGACGGCAGAATCAGCCCCAGCATTTT.